These 5 T cell receptor beta chains were sequenced from one sample in a study of cytomegalovirus exposure and HLA in healthy donors. PCR primers comprised 60 Vbeta and 13 Jbeta primers. Assay used: immunoSEQ multiplex PCR; TCRdb lists only in-frame clones, some missing. This table has some 150,000 clones, 68% appearing once. The sequenced material came from PBMCs. These receptors were obtained from a man aged 55 to 69 in good health and CMV-seronegative.

This clone was picked up a small number of times. This rearrangement joins TRBV14 to TRBJ1-1; D is unresolved. The germline gives CDR1 SGHDN, CDR2 FVKESK. CDR3 size: 13 residues. Between the trimmed V and J ends, which lost 0 bases and 6 bases, there was a span of 8 bases. The DNA of the CDR3 is TGTGCCAGCAGCCAAGATGTAACTGCTGAAGCTTTCTTT. Amino acids: CASSQDVTAEAFF.

The genes are TRBV7-9 and TRBJ1-1, with 9 bases matching TRBD1. Germline CDR1 SEHNR, CDR2 FQNEAQ (reference sequence). With V trimmed by 5 bases and J by 6 bases, 7 bases remained unmatched. This CDR3 contains 14 residues. CDR3 DNA: TGTGCCAGCAGCACCGCGGACAGGGGTTCTGAAGCTTTCTTT. Translating gives CASSTADRGSEAFF. The full variable domain, in which reference TRBV7-9 and TRBJ1-1 provide the parts outside the CDR3, is DTGVSQNPRHKITKRGQNVTFRCDPISEHNRLYWYRQTLGQGPEFLTYFQNEAQLEKSRLLSDRFSAERPKGSFSTLEIQRTEQGDSAMYLCASSTADRGSEAFFGQGTRLTVV.

This clone turned up a few times. The rearrangement uses TRBV19 and TRBJ1-5; D is undetermined. Per germline, CDR1 LNHDA and CDR2 SQIVND (reference sequence). V was pared by 3 bases and J by 9 bases, with 6 bases between. The CDR3 is 11 amino acids. CDR3 DNA: TGTGCCAGTAGTATGGGAGGGCCCCAGCATTTT. Translating it yields CASSMGGPQHF. Using reference TRBV19 and TRBJ1-5 for the parts outside the CDR3, the full variable domain is DGGITQSPKYLFRKEGQNVTLSCEQNLNHDAMYWYRQDPGQGLRLIYYSQIVNDFQKGDIAEGYSVSREKKESFPLTVTSAQKNPTAFYLCASSMGGPQHFGDGTRLSIL.

This chain connects TRBV29-1 to TRBJ1-1, with 8 bases matching TRBD1. V was pared by 5 bases and J by 1 base, with 3 bases of the junction left unmatched. This CDR3 spans 13 amino acids. CDR1 and CDR2 from the germline V gene are SQVTM and ANQGSEA. CDR3 loop: CSVSTGANTEAFF. CDR3 DNA sequence: TGCAGCGTTTCGACAGGGGCGAACACTGAAGCTTTCTTT.

V gene TRBV5-6 combines with J gene TRBJ2-7; maybe TRBD1 (6 bases). Trimming took off 3 bases at V and 11 bases at J, with 21 bases between the two ends. CDR1 SGHDT and CDR2 YYEEEE come from the germline V gene. This CDR3 is built from 14 residues. In nucleotides, the CDR3 is TGTGCCAGCAGCTACGAAATCCAAACAGGGCTGGAGTACTTC. This translates into CASSYEIQTGLEYF.